Shown below are 28 T cell receptor beta chains from a single sample sequenced in a study of control samples from healthy donors and cancer patients. The repertoire was sequenced with immunoSEQ multiplex PCR; TCRdb's copy has only in-frame clones and lacks some. The sample includes about 120,000 clones, around nine tenths of them seen just once. The sequenced sample was blood. Receptor source: a woman in her seventies in good health.

Points on this clone: Other nucleotide sequences from this sample produce the same CDR3. The rearrangement uses TRBV6-5 and TRBJ2-7; tentatively, D is TRBD1 (6 bases). CDR3 length: 13 amino acids. Trimming took 0 bases from V and 4 from J, leaving 7 bases between them. Germline-derived CDR1 and CDR2 are MNHEY and SVGAGI. The CDR3 region is CASSYSRGYEQYF. For the CDR3, the DNA is TGTGCCAGCAGTTACTCGAGGGGGTACGAGCAGTACTTC.

CDR3 protein: CASSLSTGGGTDTQYF. For the CDR3, the DNA is TGTGCCAGTAGTCTTAGCACGGGGGGGGGCACAGATACGCAGTATTTT. The chain combines TRBV19 with TRBJ2-3; 8 bases align to TRBD2. This CDR3 region has 16 residues. CDR1 is LNHDA, CDR2 SQIVND, per germline (reference sequence). J lost 1 base, V lost 5 bases, and 8 bases had no gene match.

The V call is TRBV10-2, the J call TRBJ1-2; D is ambiguous. The CDR3 is 13 amino acids. The V end lost 3 bases, the J end lost 2 bases, and 7 bases lay between the germline ends. Germline assignment: CDR1 WSHSY and CDR2 SAAADI. The CDR3 coding sequence is TGCGCCAGCAGTGATCACTCCAACTATGGCTACACCTTC. It is translated as CASSDHSNYGYTF.

The chain recombines TRBV3-1 (or the pseudogene TRBV3-2) with TRBJ1-1; 7 bases line up with TRBD1. This CDR3 is 16 amino acids long. Germline values: CDR1 LGHDT, CDR2 YNNKEL (reference sequence). V shed 5 bases, J shed 1 base, and the junction held 10 bases outside the gene matches. CDR3 in amino acids: CASSRGQAIENTEAFF. Written as DNA, the CDR3 is TGTGCCAGCAGCAGAGGACAGGCGATCGAGAACACTGAAGCTTTCTTT.

The V gene is TRBV7-9, the J gene TRBJ2-7; TRBD1 matches at 10 bases. Germline CDR1 is SEHNR and CDR2 is FQNEAQ (reference sequence). The CDR3 has 14 residues. Trimming removed 3 bases from V and 4 bases from J; junction bases left unmatched: 3. CDR3 sequence reads: CASSLTGGVYEQYF. DNA of the CDR3: TGTGCCAGCAGCTTGACAGGGGGCGTGTACGAGCAGTACTTC.

This chain joins TRBV5-6 and TRBJ1-1; D gene ambiguous. Germline V gene sequence: CDR1 SGHDT, CDR2 YYEEEE. The CDR3 length is 15 residues. Trimming took off 4 bases at V and 4 bases at J, with 17 bases between the two ends. CDR3 in amino acids: CASSPRRGMVTEAFF. The CDR3, as DNA: TGTGCCAGCAGCCCCCGCCGGGGAATGGTCACTGAAGCTTTCTTT.

V gene TRBV5-4 combines with J gene TRBJ2-2, with TRBD1 matching over 10 bases. The CDR3 is made up of 16 amino acids. Trimming took 4 bases from V and 0 from J; bases not matched to a gene: 3. Germline V gives CDR1 SGHNT, CDR2 YYREEE (reference sequence). The CDR3 coding sequence is TGTGCCAGCAGCAGAGGACAGGGGGCGAACACCGGGGAGCTGTTTTTT. Translation gives CASSRGQGANTGELFF.

In this sample, this clone turned up once. This sequence joins TRBV9 and TRBJ1-2, with TRBD1 matching 7 bases. The CDR3 extends over 15 amino acids. CDR1 SGDLS and CDR2 YYNGEE come from the germline V gene. J was trimmed by 4 bases and V by 2 bases; bases with no gene match: 8. In nucleotides, the CDR3 is TGTGCCAGCAGCGTGGAGGGGGCGACTTTCTATGGCTACACCTTC. Its translation is CASSVEGATFYGYTF. The full variable domain, with the rest looked up from reference TRBV9 and TRBJ1-2, is DSGVTQTPKHLITATGQRVTLRCSPRSGDLSVYWYQQSLDQGLQFLIQYYNGEERAKGNILERFSAQQFPDLHSELNLSSLELGDSALYFCASSVEGATFYGYTFGSGTRLTVV.

This chain joins TRBV29-1 and TRBJ2-3, with D possibly matching TRBD1 (7 bases). CDR3 length equals 14 residues. Germline V gene sequence: CDR1 SQVTM, CDR2 ANQGSEA. Trimming shortened V by 4 bases and J by 2 bases, and 13 bases separated the two germline ends. This CDR3 is CSVVGQRATDTQYF. The CDR3 DNA sequence: TGCAGCGTTGTGGGACAGCGGGCCACAGATACGCAGTATTTT.

The chain employs TRBV3-1 (or the pseudogene TRBV3-2) and TRBJ2-5; D may be TRBD2 (6 bases). CDR3 length equals 15 residues. V lost 1 base to trimming and J lost 5 bases, with 14 bases between them. The germline V gene has CDR1 LGHDT and CDR2 YNNKEL (reference sequence). CDR3 amino acids: CASSQGRGWDETQYF. DNA of the CDR3: TGTGCCAGCAGCCAAGGCCGGGGGTGGGACGAGACCCAGTACTTC.

The V call is TRBV7-7, the J call TRBJ1-3, with unresolved D. The length of the CDR3 is 14 residues. Trimming shortened V by 5 bases and J by 4 bases, and 12 bases separated the two germline ends. Germline V gene data show CDR1 as SSHAT and CDR2 as FNYEAQ (reference sequence). The CDR3 DNA reads as TGTGCCAGCAGCCTCTCGGCAGACGGAAACACCATATATTTT. It is translated as CASSLSADGNTIYF.

The CDR3 region is CASSVNRGRTLHF. CDR3 DNA sequence: TGTGCCAGCAGTGTAAACAGGGGCCGCACCCTCCACTTT. The chain uses TRBV12-3 or TRBV12-4 and TRBJ1-6; 7 bases are shared with TRBD1. The trim removed 5 bases at V and 14 bases at J, leaving 9 bases unmatched. The CDR3 is 13 amino acids.

Details on this clone: At one of its ends the junction is not consistent with the germline gene, which may arise from a read error. The J gene is TRBJ1-1, the V gene TRBV9; tentatively, D is TRBD1 (6 bases). Germline CDR1 and CDR2: SGDLS and YYNGEE. This CDR3 comprises 12 residues. The CDR3 is CASSFRDTEAFF. CDR3 sequence (DNA): TGTGCCAGCAGCTTCCGGGACACCGAAGCTTTCTTT.

The chain has TRBV7-2 and TRBJ2-7, with TRBD2 as a possible D gene (6 bases). Germline V gives CDR1 SGHTA, CDR2 FQGNSA. This CDR3 contains 15 residues. V dropped 5 bases and J dropped 2 bases, with 16 bases sitting between them. CDR3 sequence reads: CASSVSGTYPYEQYF. In nucleotides, the CDR3 is TGTGCCAGCAGCGTATCCGGGACTTATCCCTACGAGCAGTACTTC. The entire variable domain, with the rest obtained from reference TRBV7-2 and TRBJ2-7, is as follows: GAGVSQSPSNKVTEKGKDVELRCDPISGHTALYWYRQSLGQGLEFLIYFQGNSAPDKSGLPSDRFSAERTGGSVSTLTIQRTQQEDSAVYLCASSVSGTYPYEQYFGPGTRLTVT.

The rearrangement uses TRBV6-6 and TRBJ1-1; TRBD1 matches 7 bases. The length of the CDR3 is 15 residues. Germline values: CDR1 MNHNY, CDR2 SVGAGI (reference sequence). Unmatched junction bases numbered 9, after V lost 3 bases and J lost 5 bases. The CDR3 DNA reads TGTGCCAGCAGTTATAAAGACAGGGAGGGGACTGAAGCTTTCTTT. Protein: CASSYKDREGTEAFF.

The chain has TRBV4-2 and TRBJ2-7; D gene uncertain. V lost 1 base, J lost 4 bases, and 2 bases lay in between. The CDR3 has 11 amino acids. Germline values: CDR1 LGHNA, CDR2 YNFKEQ. CDR3 nucleotide sequence: TGTGCCAGCAGCCAAGCGTACGAGCAGTACTTC. It specifies CASSQAYEQYF.

The chain is built from TRBV6-4 and TRBJ1-5; D perhaps matches TRBD1 (5 bases). The germline V gene encodes CDR1 MRHNA and CDR2 SNTAGT. Trimming removed 6 bases at V and 2 bases at J, with 23 bases between. The CDR3 covers 18 residues. DNA of the CDR3: TGTGCCAGCAGGAATTTGACAGCTGCCCCGTATGGCAATCAGCCCCAGCATTTT. Protein sequence: CASRNLTAAPYGNQPQHF.

The chain couples TRBV7-6 to TRBJ1-5; no clear D. V was shortened by 2 bases and J by 3 bases, with 11 bases between the two germline ends. Germline V CDR1 and CDR2: SGHVS, FNYEAQ. The CDR3 runs 15 residues. The CDR3 spells CASSLSTSHNQPQHF. CDR3 DNA sequence: TGTGCCAGCAGCTTATCCACAAGCCACAATCAGCCCCAGCATTTT.

The chain combines TRBV9 with TRBJ1-1; D ambiguous. V gave up 4 bases and J gave up 7 bases, with 14 bases separating them. Germline CDR1 is SGDLS and CDR2 is YYNGEE. This CDR3 has 13 amino acids. CDR3 in DNA: TGTGCCAGCAGCCCTGGGGAGCTACATGAAGCTTTCTTT. Protein sequence: CASSPGELHEAFF.

The chain uses TRBV29-1 and TRBJ2-7; D remains unclear. CDR3 size: 11 residues. Germline values: CDR1 SQVTM, CDR2 ANQGSEA. Trimming took off 4 bases at V and 0 bases at J, with 4 bases between the two ends. CDR3 DNA sequence: TGCAGCGTTGTTGTCTCCTACGAGCAGTACTTC. Encoded protein: CSVVVSYEQYF.

CDR3 DNA: TGTGCCAGTACCCTCCGGACACCGATCGGGAGTGGCTACACCTTC. It yields the protein CASTLRTPIGSGYTF. The rearrangement uses TRBV19 and TRBJ1-2; TRBD1 is a possible D gene (5 bases). Trimming pared 7 bases from V and 7 bases from J, leaving 22 bases between. The length of the CDR3 is 15 residues. The germline V gene has CDR1 LNHDA and CDR2 SQIVND (reference sequence).

V gene TRBV5-6 combines with J gene TRBJ2-7; D is unclear. CDR3 length equals 12 residues. Germline lookup yields CDR1 SGHDT and CDR2 YYEEEE. V was shortened by 0 bases and J by 3 bases, with 4 bases between the two germline ends. CDR3 DNA: TGTGCCAGCAGCTTGGAATACTACGAGCAGTACTTC. Amino acid sequence: CASSLEYYEQYF.

This sequence joins TRBV18 and TRBJ1-1; 9 bases fit TRBD1. Losses at the gene ends were 7 bases for V and 1 base for J; bases not matched to a gene: 7. Germline loops: CDR1 KGHSH, CDR2 LQKENI. The CDR3 runs to 15 residues. The CDR3 DNA is TGTGCCAGCTATTTCATGGGACAGGGGAACACTGAAGCTTTCTTT. It is translated as CASYFMGQGNTEAFF. Drawing the rest from reference TRBV18 and TRBJ1-1, the complete variable domain is NAGVMQNPRHLVRRRGQEARLRCSPMKGHSHVYWYRQLPEEGLKFMVYLQKENIIDESGMPKERFSAEFPKEGPSILRIQQVVRGDSAAYFCASYFMGQGNTEAFFGQGTRLTVV.

The chain combines TRBV12-5 with TRBJ2-5; the match to TRBD2 covers 9 bases. V lost 5 bases to trimming and J lost 2 bases; unmatched junction nucleotides: 9. The CDR3 covers 16 residues. CDR1 is LGHNT, CDR2 FRNRAP, per germline. CDR3: CASGPSQRGAQETQYF. CDR3 DNA sequence: TGTGCTAGTGGTCCGTCACAGCGGGGGGCGCAAGAGACCCAGTACTTC.

V gene TRBV7-8 combines with J gene TRBJ1-4; D remains unclear. V was clipped by 6 bases and J by 6 bases, with 14 bases between them. The length of the CDR3 is 14 residues. Per the germline V gene, CDR1 is SGHVS and CDR2 is FQNEAQ. The CDR3 bases are TGTGCCAGCAGGTTTCGTGGTGGTGATGAAAAACTGTTTTTT. Amino acid sequence: CASRFRGGDEKLFF.

The chain links TRBV1 to TRBJ2-5; TRBD1, the table's D call, was not compared with the DNA. TRBV1 is designated a pseudogene. The CDR3 consists of 15 residues. The DNA of the CDR3 is TGCACCAGCAGCCAAGGGTTTCAGGGGGCGCGAGCCCAGTACTTC. This encodes CTSSQGFQGARAQYF.

V usage is TRBV12-3 or TRBV12-4 and J usage is TRBJ2-3; D not certain. The V and J ends lost 6 bases and 6 bases respectively, with 7 bases between them. The CDR3 consists of 11 residues. CDR3 protein: CASSLADTQYF. The CDR3 nucleotides read TGTGCCAGCAGCCTGGCGGATACGCAGTATTTT.

As to this clone: This specimen includes other DNA sequences encoding the same CDR3. The chain employs TRBV11-3 and TRBJ2-1, with 7 nucleotides matching TRBD1. Germline CDR1 and CDR2: SGHNT and YENEEA. J was trimmed by 9 bases and V by 0 bases; bases with no gene match: 5. This CDR3 region has 14 residues. The CDR3 bases are TGTGCCAGCAGCTTAGACGAGGGGGCGGGTGAGCAGTTCTTC. Its protein product is CASSLDEGAGEQFF.